The 10 T cell receptor beta chains below come from one sample, sequenced in a study of neoadjuvant nivolumab and ipilimumab in lung cancer. Assay: immunoSEQ multiplex PCR; the TCRdb copy retains only in-frame clones and omits some. The table records 8,000 to 9,500 clones, about 76% of them present only once. Sequenced material: adjacent normal lung tissue, taken after neoadjuvant nivolumab, alone or with ipilimumab, at or shortly before surgery. The source is an adult with non-small cell lung cancer.

This sequence joins TRBV6-6 and TRBJ1-6; 8 positions match TRBD1. Germline CDR1 is MNHNY and CDR2 is SVGAGI (reference sequence). Trimming removed 6 bases from V and 5 bases from J; junction bases left unmatched: 6. This CDR3 is built from 15 residues. CDR3 loop: CASSRVTGDNSPLHF. The DNA for the CDR3 is TGTGCCAGCAGCCGAGTGACAGGGGATAATTCACCCCTCCACTTT.

The rearrangement joins TRBV7-9 to TRBJ1-1, with D possibly being TRBD1 (6 bases). This CDR3 has 14 amino acids. The germline V and J ends were trimmed by 5 bases and 4 bases, with 14 bases remaining between them. Germline lookup yields CDR1 SEHNR and CDR2 FQNEAQ (reference sequence). The CDR3 reads CASSRGGLRTEAFF. The CDR3 DNA sequence: TGTGCCAGCAGCCGGGGGGGGCTCCGCACTGAAGCTTTCTTT.

The sample holds one count of this clone. The rearrangement links TRBV4-3 to TRBJ1-6, with TRBD1 as a possible D gene (6 bases). The germline CDR1 and CDR2 sequences are LGHNA and YSLEER. This CDR3 is built from 14 residues. V was cut by 8 bases and J by 6 bases, with 14 bases left in between. As DNA, the CDR3 is TGCGCCAGCGGGCTTTCAGGGGCTAATTCACCCCTCCACTTT. Translating it yields CASGLSGANSPLHF.

The V and J genes are TRBV6-5 and TRBJ2-7; 10 nucleotides match TRBD1. CDR3 length: 14 amino acids. The germline V gene has CDR1 MNHEY and CDR2 SVGAGI. J lost 4 bases, V lost 5 bases, and 5 bases had no gene match. Here the CDR3 DNA reads TGTGCCAGCAGTGGCCAGGGACAGGGGTACGAGCAGTACTTC. This gives the protein CASSGQGQGYEQYF.

V gene TRBV11-2 combines with J gene TRBJ1-4; the D is unclear. The CDR3 contains 15 residues. Trimming left V 5 bases short and J 5 bases short, with 15 bases between. The V gene's germline CDR1 is SGHAT and CDR2 FQNNGV. The CDR3 sequence: CASSLANGGNEKLFF. CDR3 bases: TGTGCCAGCAGCCTCGCCAATGGCGGGAATGAAAAACTGTTTTTT.

The chain combines TRBV2 with TRBJ2-7; possible D gene TRBD1, 6 bases. The CDR3 is 13 residues long. Germline V gives CDR1 SNHLY, CDR2 FYNNEI. With 4 bases removed from V and 2 bases from J, the gap between germline ends came to 9 bases. CDR3 loop: CASSGQDTYEQYF. Here the CDR3 DNA reads TGTGCCAGCAGTGGACAGGATACCTACGAGCAGTACTTC.

The gene calls are TRBV6-1 and TRBJ1-5; D might be TRBD1 (6 bases). This CDR3 is built from 17 residues. Germline CDR1 MNHNS, CDR2 SASEGT. V gave up 2 bases and J gave up 3 bases, with 17 bases separating them. In nucleotides, the CDR3 is TGTGCCAGCAGTGAAATTCTAGGGGGGGCCCTCAATCAGCCCCAGCATTTT. This gives the protein CASSEILGGALNQPQHF.

This clone was seen just once. The J gene is TRBJ1-1, the V gene TRBV6-6, with TRBD1 matching over 8 bases. The CDR3 runs to 15 residues. CDR1 is MNHNY and CDR2 is SVGAGI in the germline V gene (reference sequence). V was clipped by 0 bases and J by 1 base; unmatched bases: 1. CDR3 amino acids: CASSYSTGENTEAFF. The CDR3 nucleotides are TGTGCCAGCAGTTACTCGACAGGGGAGAACACTGAAGCTTTCTTT.

This chain connects TRBV29-1 to TRBJ2-7, with a tentative D call TRBD1 (6 bases). Trimming removed 7 bases at V and 0 bases at J, with 13 bases between. The length of the CDR3 is 13 residues. Germline CDR1 reads SQVTM; CDR2 reads ANQGSEA. CDR3 amino acids: CSAEDSTSYEQYF. CDR3 sequence (DNA): TGCAGCGCCGAGGACAGTACCTCCTACGAGCAGTACTTC.

The chain has TRBV10-3 and TRBJ1-1, with D maybe TRBD1 (6 bases). The V gene lost 0 bases and the J gene lost 3 bases, with 11 bases spanning the gap. Germline lookup yields CDR1 ENHRY and CDR2 SYGVKD. This CDR3 is 15 amino acids long. CDR3 in amino acids: CAISESGGAYTEAFF. The CDR3 DNA follows: TGTGCCATCAGTGAGTCGGGGGGGGCGTACACTGAAGCTTTCTTT.